This T cell receptor beta chain was sequenced during a study of blood T cell repertoires in COVID-19. The protocol was immunoSEQ multiplex PCR, while the TCRdb copy is restricted to in-frame clones and leaves out a portion. The repertoire consists of 100,000 to 150,000 clones, with nearly 90% occurring once and the leading ten covering more than 0.9%. There are 20 residues in the CDR3. CDR1 and CDR2 (germline): SGHNT, YYREEE (reference sequence). Trimming at V came to 2 bases and at J to 8 bases, leaving 19 bases not matched to a gene. The chain carries TRBV5-4 and TRBJ2-1; 13 bases map to TRBD2. The receptor's source is a woman of 80 years or more with acute or convalescent COVID-19. The sequencing input was peripheral blood. CDR3 coding DNA: TGTGCCAGCAGCTTTCCGGGAGGCCGGACTAGCGGGAGCCGGGCGGATGAGCAGTTCTTC. This encodes CASSFPGGRTSGSRADEQFF.